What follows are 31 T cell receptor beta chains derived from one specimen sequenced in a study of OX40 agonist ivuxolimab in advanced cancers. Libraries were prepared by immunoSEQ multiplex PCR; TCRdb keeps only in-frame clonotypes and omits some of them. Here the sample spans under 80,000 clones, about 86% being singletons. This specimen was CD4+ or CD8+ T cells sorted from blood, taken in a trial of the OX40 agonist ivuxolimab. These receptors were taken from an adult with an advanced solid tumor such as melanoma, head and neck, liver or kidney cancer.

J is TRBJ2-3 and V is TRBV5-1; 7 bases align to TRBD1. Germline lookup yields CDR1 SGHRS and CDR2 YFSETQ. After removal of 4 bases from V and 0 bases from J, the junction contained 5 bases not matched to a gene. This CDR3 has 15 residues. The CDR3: CASSMRTGSTDTQYF. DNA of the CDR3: TGCGCCAGCAGCATGAGGACAGGTAGCACAGATACGCAGTATTTT.

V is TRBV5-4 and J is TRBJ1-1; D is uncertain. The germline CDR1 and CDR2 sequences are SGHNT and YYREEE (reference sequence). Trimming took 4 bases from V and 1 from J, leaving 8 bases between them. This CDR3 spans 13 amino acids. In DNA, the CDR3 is TGTGCCAGCAGCCCCCTAGGGAACACTGAAGCTTTCTTT. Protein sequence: CASSPLGNTEAFF. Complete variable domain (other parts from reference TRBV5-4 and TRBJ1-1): ETGVTQSPTHLIKTRGQQVTLRCSSQSGHNTVSWYQQALGQGPQFIFQYYREEENGRGNFPPRFSGLQFPNYSSELNVNALELDDSALYLCASSPLGNTEAFFGQGTRLTVV.

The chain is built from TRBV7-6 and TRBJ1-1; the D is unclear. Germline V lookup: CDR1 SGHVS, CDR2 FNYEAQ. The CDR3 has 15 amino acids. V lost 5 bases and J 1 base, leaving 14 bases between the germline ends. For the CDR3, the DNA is TGTGCCAGCAGCCCAAAAAGGTTAGGGAACACTGAAGCTTTCTTT. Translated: CASSPKRLGNTEAFF.

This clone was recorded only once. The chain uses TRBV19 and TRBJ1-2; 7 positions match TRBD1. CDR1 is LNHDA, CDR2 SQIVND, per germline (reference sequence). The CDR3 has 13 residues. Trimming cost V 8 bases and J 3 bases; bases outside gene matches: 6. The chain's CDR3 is CASWTRGDYGYTF. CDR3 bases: TGTGCCAGTTGGACCAGGGGGGACTATGGCTACACCTTC.

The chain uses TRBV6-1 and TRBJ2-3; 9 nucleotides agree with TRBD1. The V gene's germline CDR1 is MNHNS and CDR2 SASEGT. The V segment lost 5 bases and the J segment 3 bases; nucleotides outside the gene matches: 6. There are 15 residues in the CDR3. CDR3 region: CASSLRTGATDTQYF. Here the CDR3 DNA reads TGTGCCAGCAGTTTAAGGACAGGGGCGACAGATACGCAGTATTTT.

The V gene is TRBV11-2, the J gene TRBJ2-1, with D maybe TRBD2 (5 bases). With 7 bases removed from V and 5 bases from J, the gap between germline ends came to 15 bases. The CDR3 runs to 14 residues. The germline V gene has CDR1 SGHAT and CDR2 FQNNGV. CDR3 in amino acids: CASIHSPGNNEQFF. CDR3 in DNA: TGTGCCAGCATCCACTCTCCGGGGAACAATGAGCAGTTCTTC.

The CDR3 nucleotides are TGTGCCAGCAGTTTACGGTGGCGGGCATACGCAGATACGCAGTATTTT. This translates into CASSLRWRAYADTQYF. The V and J genes are TRBV27 and TRBJ2-3, with a possible D match to TRBD2 (5 bases). V was trimmed by 2 bases and J by 4 bases, leaving 16 bases between them. The CDR3 totals 16 residues. The V gene's germline CDR1 is MNHEY and CDR2 SMNVEV (reference sequence).

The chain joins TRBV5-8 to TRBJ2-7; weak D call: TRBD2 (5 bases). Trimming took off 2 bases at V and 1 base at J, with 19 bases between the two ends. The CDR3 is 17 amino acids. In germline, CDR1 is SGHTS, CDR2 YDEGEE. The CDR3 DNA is TGTGCCAGCAGCTTAACTGGGAGAGGCTCCCAATCCTACGAGCAGTACTTC. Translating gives CASSLTGRGSQSYEQYF.

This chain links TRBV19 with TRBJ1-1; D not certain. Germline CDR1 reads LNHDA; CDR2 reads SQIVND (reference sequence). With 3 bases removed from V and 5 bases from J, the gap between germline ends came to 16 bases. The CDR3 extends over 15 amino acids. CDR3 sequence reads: CASSILGASGTEAFF. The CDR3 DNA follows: TGTGCCAGTAGTATTTTAGGCGCCTCGGGGACTGAAGCTTTCTTT.

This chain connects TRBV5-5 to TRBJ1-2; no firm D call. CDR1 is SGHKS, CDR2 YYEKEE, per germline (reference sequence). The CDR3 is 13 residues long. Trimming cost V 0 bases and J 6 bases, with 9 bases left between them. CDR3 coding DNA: TGTGCCAGCAGCTTGGGTGAGGACGATGGCTACACCTTC. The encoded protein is CASSLGEDDGYTF.

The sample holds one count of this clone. The CDR3 loop is CASSEVQAMGYGYTF. The CDR3 DNA reads as TGTGCCAGCAGTGAGGTACAGGCAATGGGCTATGGCTACACCTTC. The genes are TRBV25-1 and TRBJ1-2; D is possibly TRBD1 (5 bases). V was shortened by 3 bases and J by 4 bases, with 15 bases between the two germline ends. Germline CDR1 is MGHDK and CDR2 is SYGVNS. This CDR3 comprises 15 residues.

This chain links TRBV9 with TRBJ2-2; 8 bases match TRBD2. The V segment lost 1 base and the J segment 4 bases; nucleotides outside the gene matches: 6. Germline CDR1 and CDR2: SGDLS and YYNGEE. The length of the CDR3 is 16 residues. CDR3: CASSVTSGGRTGELFF. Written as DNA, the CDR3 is TGTGCCAGCAGCGTAACGAGCGGGGGTCGCACCGGGGAGCTGTTTTTT. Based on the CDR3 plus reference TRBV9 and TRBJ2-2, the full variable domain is DSGVTQTPKHLITATGQRVTLRCSPRSGDLSVYWYQQSLDQGLQFLIQYYNGEERAKGNILERFSAQQFPDLHSELNLSSLELGDSALYFCASSVTSGGRTGELFFGEGSRLTVL.

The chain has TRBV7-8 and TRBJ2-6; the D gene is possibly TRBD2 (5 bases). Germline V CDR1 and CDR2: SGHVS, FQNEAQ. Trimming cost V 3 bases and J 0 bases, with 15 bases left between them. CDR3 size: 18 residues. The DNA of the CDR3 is TGTGCCAGCAGCTTTACCGGACTCGACCTCTCTGGGGCCAACGTCCTGACTTTC. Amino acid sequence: CASSFTGLDLSGANVLTF.

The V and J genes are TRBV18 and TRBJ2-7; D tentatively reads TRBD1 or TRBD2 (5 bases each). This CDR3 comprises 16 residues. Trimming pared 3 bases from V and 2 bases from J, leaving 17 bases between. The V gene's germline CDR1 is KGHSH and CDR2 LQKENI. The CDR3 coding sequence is TGTGCCAGCTCACCCGGGCCCGGGACGGATCCCTACGAGCAGTACTTC. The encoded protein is CASSPGPGTDPYEQYF.

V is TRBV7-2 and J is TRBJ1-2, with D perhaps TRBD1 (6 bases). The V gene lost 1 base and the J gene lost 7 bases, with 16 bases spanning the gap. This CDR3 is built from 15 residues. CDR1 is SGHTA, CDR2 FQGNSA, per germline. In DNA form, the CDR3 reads TGTGCCAGCAGCTTAGTTGCCAGGGGAGTAGGTGGCTACACCTTC. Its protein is CASSLVARGVGGYTF.

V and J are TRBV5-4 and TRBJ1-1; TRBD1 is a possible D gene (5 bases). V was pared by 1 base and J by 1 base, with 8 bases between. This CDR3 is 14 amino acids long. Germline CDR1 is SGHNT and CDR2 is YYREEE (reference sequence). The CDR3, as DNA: TGTGCCAGCAGCTTGTTTGACAGGAACACTGAAGCTTTCTTT. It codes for CASSLFDRNTEAFF.

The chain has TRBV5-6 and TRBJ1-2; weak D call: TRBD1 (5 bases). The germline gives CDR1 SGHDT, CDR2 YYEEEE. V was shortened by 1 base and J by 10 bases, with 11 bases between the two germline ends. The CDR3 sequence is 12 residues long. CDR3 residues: CASSLYQGTYTF. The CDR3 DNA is TGTGCCAGCAGCTTGTATCAGGGAACCTACACCTTC.

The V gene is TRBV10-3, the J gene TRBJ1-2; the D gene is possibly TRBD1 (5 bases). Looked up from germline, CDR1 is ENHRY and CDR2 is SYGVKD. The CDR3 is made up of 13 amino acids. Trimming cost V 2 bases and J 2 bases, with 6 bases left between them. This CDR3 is CAISEKGNYGYTF. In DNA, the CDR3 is TGTGCCATCAGTGAGAAGGGGAACTATGGCTACACCTTC.

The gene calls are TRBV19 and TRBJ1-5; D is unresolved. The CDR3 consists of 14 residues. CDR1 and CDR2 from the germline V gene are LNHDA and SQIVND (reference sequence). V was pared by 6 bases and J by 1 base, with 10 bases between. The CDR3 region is CASSALRSNQPQHF. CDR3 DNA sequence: TGTGCCAGTAGCGCCCTTCGGAGCAATCAGCCCCAGCATTTT.

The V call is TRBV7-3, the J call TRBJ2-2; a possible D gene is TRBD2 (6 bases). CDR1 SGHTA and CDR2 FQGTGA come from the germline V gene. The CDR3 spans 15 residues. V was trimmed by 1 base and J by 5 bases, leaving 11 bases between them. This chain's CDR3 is CASSLIRGSTGELFF. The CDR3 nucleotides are TGTGCCAGCAGCTTAATTCGGGGGAGTACCGGGGAGCTGTTTTTT. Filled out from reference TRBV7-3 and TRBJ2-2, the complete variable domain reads GAGVSQTPSNKVTEKGKYVELRCDPISGHTALYWYRQSLGQGPEFLIYFQGTGAADDSGLPNDRFFAVRPEGSVSTLKIQRTERGDSAVYLCASSLIRGSTGELFFGEGSRLTVL.

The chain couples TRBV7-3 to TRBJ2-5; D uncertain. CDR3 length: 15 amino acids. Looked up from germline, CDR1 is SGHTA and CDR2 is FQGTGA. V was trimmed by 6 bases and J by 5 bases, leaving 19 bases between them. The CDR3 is CASSPNAGPRETQYF. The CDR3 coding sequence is TGTGCCAGCAGTCCAAACGCCGGGCCCAGGGAGACCCAGTACTTC.

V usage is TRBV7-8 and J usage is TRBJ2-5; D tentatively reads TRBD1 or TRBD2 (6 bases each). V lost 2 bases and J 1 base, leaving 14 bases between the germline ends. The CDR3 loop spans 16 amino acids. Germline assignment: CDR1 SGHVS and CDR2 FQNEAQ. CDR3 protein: CASSLPGALAQETQYF. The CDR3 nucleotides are TGTGCCAGCAGCTTACCGGGGGCGTTGGCCCAAGAGACCCAGTACTTC.

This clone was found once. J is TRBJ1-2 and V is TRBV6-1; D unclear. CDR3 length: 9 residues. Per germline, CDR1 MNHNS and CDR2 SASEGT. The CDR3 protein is CATAYGYTF. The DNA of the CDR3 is TGTGCAACAGCCTATGGCTACACCTTC.

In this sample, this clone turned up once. The CDR3 protein is CASSFGLAGGYEQYF. The CDR3 nucleotides read TGTGCCAGCTCCTTCGGACTAGCGGGAGGGTACGAGCAGTACTTC. The rearrangement uses TRBV28 and TRBJ2-7; 15 bases are shared with TRBD2. CDR1 and CDR2 from the germline V gene are MDHEN and SYDVKM. The CDR3 is made up of 15 amino acids. V shed 8 bases, J shed 4 bases, and the junction held 6 bases outside the gene matches.

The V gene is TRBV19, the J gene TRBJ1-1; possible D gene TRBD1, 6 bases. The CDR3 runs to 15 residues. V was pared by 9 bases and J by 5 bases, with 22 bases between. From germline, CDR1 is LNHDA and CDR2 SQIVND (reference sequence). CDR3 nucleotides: TGTGCCAGCCTTAACTACAGGGCGAGAATGACTGAAGCTTTCTTT. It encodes CASLNYRARMTEAFF.

The CDR3 nucleotides are TGTGCCATTTTGGGGACTGAAGCTTTCTTT. It yields the protein CAILGTEAFF. V usage is TRBV28 and J usage is TRBJ1-1; D is unclear. The CDR3 is made up of 10 amino acids. Germline CDR1 and CDR2: MDHEN and SYDVKM. V was clipped by 10 bases and J by 5 bases, with 8 bases between them.

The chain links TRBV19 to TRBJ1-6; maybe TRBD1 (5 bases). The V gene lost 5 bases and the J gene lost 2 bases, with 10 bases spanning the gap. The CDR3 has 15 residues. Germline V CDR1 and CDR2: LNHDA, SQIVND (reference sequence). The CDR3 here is CASSRDLTYNSPLHF. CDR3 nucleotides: TGTGCCAGTAGTCGGGACTTGACCTATAATTCACCCCTCCACTTT. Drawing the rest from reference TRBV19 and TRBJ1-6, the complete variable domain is DGGITQSPKYLFRKEGQNVTLSCEQNLNHDAMYWYRQDPGQGLRLIYYSQIVNDFQKGDIAEGYSVSREKKESFPLTVTSAQKNPTAFYLCASSRDLTYNSPLHFGNGTRLTVT.

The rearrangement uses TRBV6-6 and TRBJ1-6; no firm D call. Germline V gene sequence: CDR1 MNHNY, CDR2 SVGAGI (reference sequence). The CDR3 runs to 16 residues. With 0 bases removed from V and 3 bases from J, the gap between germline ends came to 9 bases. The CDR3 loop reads CASSYSGGNYNSPLHF. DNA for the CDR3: TGTGCCAGCAGTTACTCGGGAGGGAACTATAATTCACCCCTCCACTTT.

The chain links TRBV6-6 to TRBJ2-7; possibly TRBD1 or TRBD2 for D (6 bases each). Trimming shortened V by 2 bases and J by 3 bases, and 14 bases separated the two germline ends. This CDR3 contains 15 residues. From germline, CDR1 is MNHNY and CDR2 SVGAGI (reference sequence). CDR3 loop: CASSYGGLVGYEQYF. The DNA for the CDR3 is TGTGCCAGCAGTTACGGGGGGCTGGTGGGCTACGAGCAGTACTTC.

DNA for the CDR3: TGTGCCATCAGTGAGCCCCGGGACAGGGTATACGAGCAGTACTTC. It specifies CAISEPRDRVYEQYF. The chain recombines TRBV10-3 with TRBJ2-7; 9 bases are shared with TRBD1. Germline loops: CDR1 ENHRY, CDR2 SYGVKD. V trimming: 2 bases; J trimming: 4 bases; junction bases outside the gene matches: 6. The CDR3 covers 15 residues.

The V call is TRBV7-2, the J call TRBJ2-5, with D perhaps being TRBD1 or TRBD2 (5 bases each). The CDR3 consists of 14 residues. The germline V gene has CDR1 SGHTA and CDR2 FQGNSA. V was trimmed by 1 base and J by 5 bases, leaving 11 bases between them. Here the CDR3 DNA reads TGTGCCAGCAGCTTAGAGGTGTGGGGGGAGACCCAGTACTTC. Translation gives CASSLEVWGETQYF.